A selection of T cell receptor beta chains follows, all from one sample in a study of OX40 agonist ivuxolimab in advanced cancers. Assay: immunoSEQ multiplex PCR; the TCRdb copy retains only in-frame clones and omits some. The sample has roughly 100,000 clones; roughly 90% are singletons. The source was CD4+ or CD8+ T cells sorted from blood, collected in a trial of the OX40 agonist ivuxolimab. These receptors were taken from an adult with an advanced solid tumor such as melanoma, head and neck, liver or kidney cancer. Each CDR3 is given with its conserved first and last residue. The D gene is left open where the match is weak. Clone size is shown for a subset of rows, as once, few, many or a class of expanded clone.

clone_size	v_call	j_call	d_call	cdr3_nt	cdr3_aa
-	TRBV2	TRBJ1-4	-	TGTGCCAGCAGCGAGGGGACAATGGAGGGAGCAACTAATGAAAAACTGTTTTTT	CASSEGTMEGATNEKLFF
once	TRBV5-1	TRBJ2-1	-	TGCGCCAGCAGCTTGGGCACGGGGTGGAATGAGCAGTTCTTC	CASSLGTGWNEQFF
-	TRBV9	TRBJ1-2	TRBD1	TGTGCCAGCAGCACCCAAGGACAGGCACTCACCTTC	CASSTQGQALTF
once	TRBV12-5	TRBJ1-1	-	TGTGCTAGTGGTTTGCCGGGCGGGGGCAACACTGAAGCTTTCTTT	CASGLPGGGNTEAFF
-	TRBV7-9	TRBJ2-1	-	TGTGCCAGCAGCCCCCGGGGGAGTGAGCAGTTCTTC	CASSPRGSEQFF
-	TRBV19	TRBJ2-5	-	TGTGCCAGTAGTATGGAAGTGGCTAGACGGGAGACCCAGTACTTC	CASSMEVARRETQYF
-	TRBV7-3	TRBJ2-1	-	TGTGCCAGCAGTCCCAGGTCATCGGGGGCCTACAATGAGCAGTTCTTC	CASSPRSSGAYNEQFF
-	TRBV11-2	TRBJ2-1	TRBD2	TGTGCCAGCAGCTTAGCCCCCTCTAGCGGGGGGTACAATGAGCAGTTCTTC	CASSLAPSSGGYNEQFF
once	TRBV19	TRBJ2-7	TRBD1	TGTGCCAGTAGTGCTGGGACAGGGGCCCCCTACGAGCAGTACTTC	CASSAGTGAPYEQYF
-	TRBV9	TRBJ1-4	-	TGTGCCAGCAGCAAGGGGGACACTCGTAATGAAAAACTGTTTTTT	CASSKGDTRNEKLFF
-	TRBV5-6	TRBJ2-1	TRBD2	TGTGCCAGCAGCTTGGTAGCGGGGGATGAGCAGTTCTTC	CASSLVAGDEQFF
once	TRBV5-1	TRBJ2-2	-	TGCGCCAGCAGCCAGGGACTCGTAACTAACACCGGGGAGCTGTTTTTT	CASSQGLVTNTGELFF
-	TRBV5-1	TRBJ2-3	TRBD2	TGCGCCAGCAGATTAGCGGGGGGCGGCCCAGATACGCAGTATTTT	CASRLAGGGPDTQYF
-	TRBV28	TRBJ1-6	-	TGTGCCAGCAGCCTGGTCGGCACCCATAATTCACCCCTCCACTTT	CASSLVGTHNSPLHF
once	TRBV29-1	TRBJ1-2	-	TGCAGCGTTGAAGATCCCAGGGCCGTATATGGCTACACCTTC	CSVEDPRAVYGYTF
-	TRBV2	TRBJ2-3	TRBD2	TGTGCCAGCCGGGCGGTAGCGGGGGGATCAGATACGCAGTATTTT	CASRAVAGGSDTQYF
-	TRBV28	TRBJ2-7	-	TGTGCCAGCAGTTCGGGACGGCGGACGTTTTACGAGCAGTACTTC	CASSSGRRTFYEQYF
-	TRBV9	TRBJ2-2	-	TGTGCCAGCACAGGTGGCATGAACACCGGGGAGCTGTTTTTT	CASTGGMNTGELFF
-	TRBV9	TRBJ2-3	-	TGTGCCAGCAGCGTTTGGGGGGGCGAAGATACGCAGTATTTT	CASSVWGGEDTQYF
once	TRBV13	TRBJ2-7	TRBD2	TGTGCCAGCAGCTCAGGACTAGCGGGGGGACAGGGGGAGCAGTACTTC	CASSSGLAGGQGEQYF